Detailed here is one TCR beta chain. What it binds is not known. The sample is drawn from a study of cytomegalovirus exposure and HLA in healthy donors. Researchers ran the PCR with 60 Vbeta and 13 Jbeta primers. Sequenced by immunoSEQ multiplex PCR; TCRdb stores in-frame clones only, minus some. This sample's table has more than 35,000 clones. Study-level points and caveats: Later analysis identified a missense DCLRE1C variant that was linked to TCR beta V- and J-gene trimming. CMV antigen specificity was confirmed in vitro for a few CMV-associated chains. A later analysis showed HLA-associated TCR beta chains outstripping equally common others in clonal expansion.

Germline CDR1 GTSNPN, CDR2 SVGIG (reference sequence). The CDR3 contains 15 residues. The V gene end was trimmed by 7 bases and the J gene end by 1 base; junction bases not matched to a gene: 9. Sequenced: PBMCs. V gene TRBV30 combines with J gene TRBJ1-2, with TRBD1 matching over 10 bases. This clonotype originated in a man aged 25-40 years in good health and CMV-seronegative. The CDR3 nucleotides read TGTGCCTTTCGGATGGGACAGGGGCGTAACTATGGCTACACCTTC. This sequence encodes CAFRMGQGRNYGYTF. Together with reference TRBV30 and TRBJ1-2, the CDR3 gives the full variable domain: SQTIHQWPATLVQPVGSPLSLECTVEGTSNPNLYWYRQAAGRGLQLLFYSVGIGQISSEVPQNLSASRPQDRQFILSSKKLLLSDSGFYLCAFRMGQGRNYGYTFGSGTRLTVV.